The clone carrying this TCR beta chain was observed a single time. As yet, its antigen is unknown. V lost 7 bases, J lost 5 bases, and 7 bases lay in between. Germline-derived CDR1 and CDR2 are MNHEY and SVGAGI. The CDR3 consists of 11 residues. The sample originates from a study of long-term antiretroviral therapy in people with HIV. An immunoSEQ assay, version v3.0, was performed at survey level. Assay: immunoSEQ multiplex PCR; the TCRdb copy retains only in-frame clones and omits some. Of approximately 29,000 clones listed, 78% are singletons. One or more pre-ART and two or more post-ART PBMC samples were available from each donor. Whole-study results and caveats: Even long-term ART left TRB diversity below transplant donor controls, despite gains.

The J gene is TRBJ2-3, the V gene TRBV6-5, with TRBD2 as a possible D gene (5 bases). The specimen was unsorted PBMCs, collected 1.5 years before starting antiretroviral therapy. The sequence derives from a man younger than 35 with HIV. The CDR3 is CASTRGDTQYF. The CDR3, as DNA: TGTGCCAGCACCCGGGGAGATACGCAGTATTTT.